This is a list of T cell receptor beta chains from one sample in a study of blood T cell repertoires in COVID-19. Using immunoSEQ multiplex PCR, the repertoire was profiled, and TCRdb retains in-frame clones only, with some absent. This sample has fewer than 300,000 clones; about 93% occur once, and the top ten carry 1.1%. The specimen sequenced was PBMCs or T cells enriched from blood (not recorded which). The source is a woman aged 25-40 years who had recovered from COVID-19. The CDR3 runs from the conserved cysteine through the conserved F or W. The order of the fields is CDR3 DNA, CDR3 protein, D gene, V gene, J gene, clone size. The D gene is left open where the match is weak. Some rows mark clone size as missing; the rest say once, few, many or name a class of expanded clone.

CDR3nt: TGTGCCAGCAGCCGAGCGGGAGGACCGACCAATGAGCAGTTCTTC
CDR3aa: CASSRAGGPTNEQFF
d_gene: TRBD2
v_gene: TRBV6-5
j_gene: TRBJ2-1
abundance: .

CDR3nt: TGTGCCAGCAGTGCCCCCCTAGCGTCCACCGGGGAGCTGTTTTTT
CDR3aa: CASSAPLASTGELFF
d_gene: .
v_gene: TRBV2
j_gene: TRBJ2-2
abundance: .

CDR3nt: TGTGCCAGCAGTGTTCTAGCGGGTACAAATGAGCAGTTCTTC
CDR3aa: CASSVLAGTNEQFF
d_gene: TRBD2
v_gene: TRBV6-2/TRBV6-3
j_gene: TRBJ2-1
abundance: once

CDR3nt: TGTGCCAGCAGGCTCGGGACTAGCGGGAGGAATGAGCAGTTCTTC
CDR3aa: CASRLGTSGRNEQFF
d_gene: TRBD2
v_gene: TRBV27
j_gene: TRBJ2-1
abundance: once

CDR3nt: TGTGCCAGCAGCTTTAATCAGGGGGTTAATGAAAAACTGTTTTTT
CDR3aa: CASSFNQGVNEKLFF
d_gene: TRBD1
v_gene: TRBV7-2
j_gene: TRBJ1-4
abundance: .

CDR3nt: TGTGCCAGCAGCTCAAGGGTCGGTGGGCTAGCGAAGGAGACCCAGTACTTC
CDR3aa: CASSSRVGGLAKETQYF
d_gene: .
v_gene: TRBV7-2
j_gene: TRBJ2-5
abundance: once

CDR3nt: TGCGCCAGCAGCCATCGACTAGCGGGAGATACATGGATAGACGGCAATGAGCAGTTCTTC
CDR3aa: CASSHRLAGDTWIDGNEQFF
d_gene: TRBD2
v_gene: TRBV4-1
j_gene: TRBJ2-1
abundance: once

CDR3nt: TGTGCCAGTAGCCAGGGCCCAGGGGGCTCTGGCTACACCTTC
CDR3aa: CASSQGPGGSGYTF
d_gene: TRBD1
v_gene: TRBV19
j_gene: TRBJ1-2
abundance: .

CDR3nt: TGTGCCACCAGCAGAGATAAACCGCGGGACAGGATCAATGAGCAGTTCTTC
CDR3aa: CATSRDKPRDRINEQFF
d_gene: TRBD1
v_gene: TRBV15
j_gene: TRBJ2-1
abundance: .

CDR3nt: TGTGCCAGCAGTGGGGACAGGGGGCGTGGGGCTGAAAAACTGTTTTTT
CDR3aa: CASSGDRGRGAEKLFF
d_gene: TRBD1
v_gene: TRBV2
j_gene: TRBJ1-4
abundance: .

CDR3nt: TGCGCCAGCAGCCAAGAAAGAGCGAACACTGAAGCTTTCTTT
CDR3aa: CASSQERANTEAFF
d_gene: .
v_gene: TRBV4-1
j_gene: TRBJ1-1
abundance: .

CDR3nt: TGTGCCAGTAGGCGACTGGCAGGGGGCGACTATGGCTACACCTTC
CDR3aa: CASRRLAGGDYGYTF
d_gene: TRBD1
v_gene: TRBV19
j_gene: TRBJ1-2
abundance: .

CDR3nt: TGTGCCAGCAGCTTGGCTACAGGGGAAACAGGGGGCTATGGCTACACCTTC
CDR3aa: CASSLATGETGGYGYTF
d_gene: TRBD1
v_gene: TRBV5-6
j_gene: TRBJ1-2
abundance: .

CDR3nt: TGCGCCAGCAGCCCCGGGAGGGCCGTCACCGGGGAGCTGTTTTTT
CDR3aa: CASSPGRAVTGELFF
d_gene: TRBD2
v_gene: TRBV4-1
j_gene: TRBJ2-2
abundance: .

CDR3nt: TGTGCCAGCAGCAAAGGACTAACCGGGGAGCTGTTTTTT
CDR3aa: CASSKGLTGELFF
d_gene: .
v_gene: TRBV7-9
j_gene: TRBJ2-2
abundance: .

CDR3nt: TGTGCCAGCAGCCCAACCGGGACTAGAAGTGGTGAGCAGTTCTTC
CDR3aa: CASSPTGTRSGEQFF
d_gene: TRBD2
v_gene: TRBV7-6
j_gene: TRBJ2-1
abundance: .

CDR3nt: TGTGCCAGCAGCTTGGGCTTGGAGGTAAATGGCTACACCTTC
CDR3aa: CASSLGLEVNGYTF
d_gene: .
v_gene: TRBV5-5
j_gene: TRBJ1-2
abundance: .